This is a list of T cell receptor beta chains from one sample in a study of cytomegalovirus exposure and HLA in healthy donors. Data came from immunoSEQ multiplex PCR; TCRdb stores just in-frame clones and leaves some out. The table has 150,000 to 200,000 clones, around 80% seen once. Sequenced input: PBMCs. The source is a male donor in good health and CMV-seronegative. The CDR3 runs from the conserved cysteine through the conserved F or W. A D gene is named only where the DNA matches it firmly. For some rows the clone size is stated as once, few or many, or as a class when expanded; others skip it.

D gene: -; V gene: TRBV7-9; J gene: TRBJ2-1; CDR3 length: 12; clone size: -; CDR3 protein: CASSLQKTSWLF; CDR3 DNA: TGTGCCAGCAGCTTACAAAAAACTAGTTGGCTCTTC
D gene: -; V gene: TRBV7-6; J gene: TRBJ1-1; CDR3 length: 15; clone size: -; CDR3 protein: CASTPIRARNQEAFF; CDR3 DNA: TGTGCCAGCACCCCCATCCGCGCGAGAAATCAAGAAGCTTTCTTT
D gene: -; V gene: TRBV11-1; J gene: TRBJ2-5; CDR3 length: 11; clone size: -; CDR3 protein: CASSFGETQYF; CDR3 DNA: TGTGCCAGCAGCTTCGGGGAGACCCAGTACTTC
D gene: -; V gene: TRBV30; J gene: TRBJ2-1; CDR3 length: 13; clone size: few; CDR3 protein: CAWSAAGDGEQFF; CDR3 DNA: TGTGCCTGGAGTGCCGCAGGGGATGGTGAGCAGTTCTTC
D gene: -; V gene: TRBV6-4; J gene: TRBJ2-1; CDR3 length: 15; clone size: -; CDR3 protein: CASSVLGGTSNEQFF; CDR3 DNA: TGTGCCAGCAGTGTCCTAGGGGGTACTAGCAATGAGCAGTTCTTC
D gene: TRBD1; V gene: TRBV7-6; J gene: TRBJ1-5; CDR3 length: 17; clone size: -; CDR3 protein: CASSLETGDHYNQPQHF; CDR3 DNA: TGTGCCAGCAGCTTAGAGACAGGGGACCATTACAATCAGCCCCAGCATTTT
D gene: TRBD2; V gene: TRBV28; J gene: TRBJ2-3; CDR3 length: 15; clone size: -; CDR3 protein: CASSFKAGAPDTQYF; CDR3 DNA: TGTGCCAGCAGTTTTAAAGCGGGAGCCCCAGATACGCAGTATTTT
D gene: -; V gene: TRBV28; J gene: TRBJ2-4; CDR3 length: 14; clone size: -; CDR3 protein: CASSLPRDSNIQYF; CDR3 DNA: TGTGCCAGCAGTCTCCCCCGGGACTCAAACATTCAGTACTTC
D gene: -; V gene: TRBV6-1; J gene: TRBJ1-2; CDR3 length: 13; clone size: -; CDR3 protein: CASSEDTVYGYTF; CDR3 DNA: TGTGCCAGCAGTGAAGATACAGTCTATGGCTACACCTTC
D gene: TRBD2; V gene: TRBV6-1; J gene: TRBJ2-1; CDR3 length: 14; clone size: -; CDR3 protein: CASIRSGGRNEQFF; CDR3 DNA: TGTGCCAGCATCCGTAGCGGGGGGCGGAATGAGCAGTTCTTC
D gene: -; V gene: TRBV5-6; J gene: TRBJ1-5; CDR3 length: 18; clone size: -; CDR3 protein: CASSQSTQGSNRNQPQHF; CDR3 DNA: TGTGCCAGCAGCCAATCAACCCAGGGTTCGAATCGAAATCAGCCCCAGCATTTT
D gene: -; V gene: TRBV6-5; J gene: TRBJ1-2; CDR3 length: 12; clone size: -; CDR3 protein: CASSDTEYGYTF; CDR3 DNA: TGTGCCAGCAGCGATACAGAATATGGCTACACCTTC
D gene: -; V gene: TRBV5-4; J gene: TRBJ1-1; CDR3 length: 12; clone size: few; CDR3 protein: CASSLAGLEAFF; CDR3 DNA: TGTGCCAGCAGCTTGGCAGGTCTTGAAGCTTTCTTT
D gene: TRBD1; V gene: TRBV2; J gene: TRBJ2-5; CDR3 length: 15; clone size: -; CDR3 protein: CASSTSQGAQETQYF; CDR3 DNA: TGTGCCAGCAGTACATCACAGGGGGCTCAAGAGACCCAGTACTTC
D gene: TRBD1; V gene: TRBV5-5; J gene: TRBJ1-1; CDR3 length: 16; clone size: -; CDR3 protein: CASSTGTGDRRPEAFF; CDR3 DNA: TGTGCCAGCAGCACCGGGACAGGCGACCGAAGGCCTGAAGCTTTCTTT
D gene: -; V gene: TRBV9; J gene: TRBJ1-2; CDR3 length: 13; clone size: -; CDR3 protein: CASSVDRNYGYTF; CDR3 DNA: TGTGCCAGCAGTGTCGACAGGAACTATGGCTACACCTTC
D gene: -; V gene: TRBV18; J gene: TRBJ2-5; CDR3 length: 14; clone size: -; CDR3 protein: CASSPGTFQETQYF; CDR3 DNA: TGTGCCAGCTCACCCGGGACTTTCCAAGAGACCCAGTACTTC
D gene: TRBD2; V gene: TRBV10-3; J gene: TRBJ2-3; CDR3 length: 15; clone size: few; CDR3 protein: CAIRTSGRSADTQYF; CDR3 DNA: TGTGCCATCAGGACTAGCGGGAGAAGCGCAGATACGCAGTATTTT
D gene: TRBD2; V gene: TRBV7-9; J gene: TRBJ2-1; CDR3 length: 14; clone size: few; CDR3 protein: CASRGGTDLDEQFF; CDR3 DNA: TGTGCCAGCCGGGGGGGGACTGACCTTGACGAGCAGTTCTTC
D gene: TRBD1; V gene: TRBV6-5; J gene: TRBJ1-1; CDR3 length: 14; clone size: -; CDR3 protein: CASSYAPGQGEAFF; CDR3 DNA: TGTGCCAGCAGTTACGCCCCGGGACAGGGTGAAGCTTTCTTT
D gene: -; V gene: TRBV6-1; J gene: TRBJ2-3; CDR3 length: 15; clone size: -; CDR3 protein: CASSARTDNTDTQYF; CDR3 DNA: TGTGCCAGCAGTGCCAGGACGGACAACACAGATACGCAGTATTTT
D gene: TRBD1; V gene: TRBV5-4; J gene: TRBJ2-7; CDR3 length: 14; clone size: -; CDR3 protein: CASSPGQGAYEQYF; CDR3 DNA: TGTGCCAGCAGCCCCGGACAGGGGGCTTACGAGCAGTACTTC
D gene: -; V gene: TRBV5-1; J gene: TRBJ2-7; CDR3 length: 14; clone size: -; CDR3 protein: CASSLAQGRDEQYF; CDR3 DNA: TGCGCCAGCAGCTTGGCGCAGGGTAGAGACGAGCAGTACTTC
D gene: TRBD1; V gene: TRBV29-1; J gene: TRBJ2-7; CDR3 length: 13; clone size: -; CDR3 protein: CSVIGTVTYEQYF; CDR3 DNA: TGCAGCGTTATAGGGACAGTCACCTACGAGCAGTACTTC
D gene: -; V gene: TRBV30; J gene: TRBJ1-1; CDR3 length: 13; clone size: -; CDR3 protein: CAWRKGRSTEAFF; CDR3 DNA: TGTGCCTGGAGGAAAGGGAGAAGCACTGAAGCTTTCTTT
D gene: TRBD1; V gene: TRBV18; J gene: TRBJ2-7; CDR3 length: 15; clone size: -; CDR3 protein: CASSLSGTGGYEQYF; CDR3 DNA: TGTGCCAGCTCACTCTCCGGGACAGGGGGCTACGAGCAGTACTTC
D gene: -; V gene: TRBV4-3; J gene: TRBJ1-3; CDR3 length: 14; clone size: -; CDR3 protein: CASSQTRAGNTIYF; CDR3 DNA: TGCGCCAGCAGCCAAACGAGAGCTGGAAACACCATATATTTT
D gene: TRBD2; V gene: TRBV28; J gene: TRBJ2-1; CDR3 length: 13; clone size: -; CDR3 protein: CASRLGLGNEQFF; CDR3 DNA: TGTGCCAGCAGGCTCGGACTAGGCAATGAGCAGTTCTTC
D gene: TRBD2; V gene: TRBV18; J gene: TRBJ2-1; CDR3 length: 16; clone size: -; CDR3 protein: CASSLGLAGLYNEQFF; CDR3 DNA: TGTGCCAGCTCACTGGGACTAGCGGGACTGTACAATGAGCAGTTCTTC
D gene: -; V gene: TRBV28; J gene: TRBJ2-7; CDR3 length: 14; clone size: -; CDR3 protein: CASSRELQGSEQYF; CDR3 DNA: TGTGCCAGCAGTAGAGAACTGCAGGGATCCGAGCAGTACTTC
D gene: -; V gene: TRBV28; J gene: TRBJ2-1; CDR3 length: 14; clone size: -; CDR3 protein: CASRRGGSYNEQFF; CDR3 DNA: TGTGCCAGCAGGCGGGGCGGCTCCTACAATGAGCAGTTCTTC
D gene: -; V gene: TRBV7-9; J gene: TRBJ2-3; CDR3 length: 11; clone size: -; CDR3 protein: CASSTTDTQYF; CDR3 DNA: TGTGCCAGCAGTACTACAGATACGCAGTATTTT
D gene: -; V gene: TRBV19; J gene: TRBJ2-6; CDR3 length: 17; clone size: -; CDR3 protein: CASSTQRGGAGANVLTF; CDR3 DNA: TGTGCCAGTAGTACCCAAAGGGGGGGCGCCGGGGCCAACGTCCTGACTTTC
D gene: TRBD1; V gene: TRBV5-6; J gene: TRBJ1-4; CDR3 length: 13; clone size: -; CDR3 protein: CASSQVTGSKLFF; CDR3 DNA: TGTGCCAGCAGCCAAGTGACAGGGTCAAAACTGTTTTTT
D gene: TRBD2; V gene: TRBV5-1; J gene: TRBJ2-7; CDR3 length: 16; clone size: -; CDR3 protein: CASSGIVSGGANEQYF; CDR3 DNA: TGCGCCAGCAGCGGGATTGTTAGCGGGGGGGCTAACGAGCAGTACTTC
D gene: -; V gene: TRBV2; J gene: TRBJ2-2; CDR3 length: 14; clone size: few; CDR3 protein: CASAGFSGTGELFF; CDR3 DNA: TGTGCCAGCGCGGGCTTTTCTGGCACCGGGGAGCTGTTTTTT
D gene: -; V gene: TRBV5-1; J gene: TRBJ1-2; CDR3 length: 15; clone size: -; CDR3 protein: CASSLPQMGSGGYTF; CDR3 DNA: TGTGCCAGCAGCTTGCCACAGATGGGGAGCGGAGGCTACACCTTC
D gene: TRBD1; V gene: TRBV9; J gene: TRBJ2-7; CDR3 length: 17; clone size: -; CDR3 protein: CASSVDVGDRGTYEQYF; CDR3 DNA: TGTGCCAGCAGCGTAGACGTGGGGGACAGGGGCACCTACGAGCAGTACTTC
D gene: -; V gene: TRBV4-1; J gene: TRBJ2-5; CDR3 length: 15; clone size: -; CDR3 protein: CASSQGHPAGETQYF; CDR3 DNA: TGCGCCAGCAGCCAAGGTCACCCGGCAGGGGAGACCCAGTACTTC
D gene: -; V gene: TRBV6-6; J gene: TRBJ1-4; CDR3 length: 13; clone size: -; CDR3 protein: CASSKGLNEKLFF; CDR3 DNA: TGTGCCAGCAGTAAGGGGCTTAATGAAAAACTGTTTTTT
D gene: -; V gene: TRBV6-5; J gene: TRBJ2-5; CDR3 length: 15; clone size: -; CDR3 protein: CASSAGLPRQETQYF; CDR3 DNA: TGTGCCAGCAGTGCGGGACTCCCTCGACAAGAGACCCAGTACTTC
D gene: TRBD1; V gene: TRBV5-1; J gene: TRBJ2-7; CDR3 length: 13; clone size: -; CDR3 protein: CASSWDREPEQYF; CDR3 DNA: TGCGCCAGCAGCTGGGACAGGGAGCCCGAGCAGTACTTC
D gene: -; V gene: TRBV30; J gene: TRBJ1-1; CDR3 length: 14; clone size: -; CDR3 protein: CASSAGQGYTEAFF; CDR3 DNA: TGTGCCTCGAGTGCCGGGCAGGGATACACTGAAGCTTTCTTT
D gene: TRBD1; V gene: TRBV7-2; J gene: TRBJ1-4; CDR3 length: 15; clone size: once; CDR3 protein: CASSLYRGSNEKLFF; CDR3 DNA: TGTGCCAGCAGCTTATACAGGGGTTCTAATGAAAAACTGTTTTTT
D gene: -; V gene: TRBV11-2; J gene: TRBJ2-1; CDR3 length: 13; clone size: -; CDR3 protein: CASSYSAYNEQFF; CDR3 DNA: TGTGCCAGCAGCTACTCGGCCTACAATGAGCAGTTCTTC
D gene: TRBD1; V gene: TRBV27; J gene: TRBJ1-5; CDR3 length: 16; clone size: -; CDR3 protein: CASSVTGTGGNQPQHF; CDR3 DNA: TGTGCCAGCAGCGTCACCGGGACAGGGGGGAATCAGCCCCAGCATTTT
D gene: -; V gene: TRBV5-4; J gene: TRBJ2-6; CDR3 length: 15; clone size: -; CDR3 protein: CASSFLPGGANVLTF; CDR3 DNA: TGTGCCAGCAGCTTTCTACCGGGTGGGGCCAACGTCCTGACTTTC
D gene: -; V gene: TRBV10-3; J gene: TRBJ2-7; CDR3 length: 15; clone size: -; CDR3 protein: CAISDSDRRPYEQYF; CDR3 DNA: TGTGCCATCAGTGACTCTGACAGGAGGCCCTACGAGCAGTACTTC
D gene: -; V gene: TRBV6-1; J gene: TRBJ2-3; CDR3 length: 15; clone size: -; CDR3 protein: CASSEVGGATDTQYF; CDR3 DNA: TGTGCCAGCAGTGAAGTGGGTGGGGCAACAGATACGCAGTATTTT
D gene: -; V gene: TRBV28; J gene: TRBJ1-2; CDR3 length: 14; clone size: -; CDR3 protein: CATGLVTEDYGYTF; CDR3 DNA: TGTGCCACCGGTCTCGTAACGGAGGACTATGGCTACACCTTC
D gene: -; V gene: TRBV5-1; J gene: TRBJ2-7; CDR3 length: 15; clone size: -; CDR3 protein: CASSLGDGGSIEQYF; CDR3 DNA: TGCGCCAGCAGCTTGGGGGACGGGGGTAGTATCGAGCAGTACTTC
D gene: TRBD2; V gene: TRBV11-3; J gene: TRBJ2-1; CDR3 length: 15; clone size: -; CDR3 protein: CASSYSGGLHNEQFF; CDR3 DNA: TGTGCCAGCAGCTATAGCGGGGGGTTGCACAATGAGCAGTTCTTC
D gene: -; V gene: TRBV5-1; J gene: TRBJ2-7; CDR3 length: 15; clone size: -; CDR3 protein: CASSLGGGVSYEQYF; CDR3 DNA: TGCGCCAGCAGCTTGGGAGGAGGGGTCTCCTACGAGCAGTACTTC
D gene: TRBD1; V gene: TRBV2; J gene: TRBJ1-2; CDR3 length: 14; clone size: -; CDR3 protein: CASSRDSKYYGYTF; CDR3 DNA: TGTGCCAGCAGCCGGGACAGCAAATACTATGGCTACACCTTC
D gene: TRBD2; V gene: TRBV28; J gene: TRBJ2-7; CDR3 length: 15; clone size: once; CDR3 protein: CASSSSGRAEGEQYF; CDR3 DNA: TGTGCCAGCAGTTCTAGCGGGAGGGCGGAAGGCGAGCAGTACTTC